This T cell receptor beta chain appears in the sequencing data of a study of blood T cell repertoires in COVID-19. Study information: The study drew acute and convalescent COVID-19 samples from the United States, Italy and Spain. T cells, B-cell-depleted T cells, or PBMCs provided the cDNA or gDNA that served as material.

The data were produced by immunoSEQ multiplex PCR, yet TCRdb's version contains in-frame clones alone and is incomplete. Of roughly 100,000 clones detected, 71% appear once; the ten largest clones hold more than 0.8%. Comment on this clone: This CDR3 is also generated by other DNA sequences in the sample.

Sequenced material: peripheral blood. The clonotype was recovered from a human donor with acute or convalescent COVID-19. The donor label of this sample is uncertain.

This CDR3 reads CASGLYLGGNQPQHF. DNA for the CDR3: TGTGCTAGTGGTCTATATCTCGGGGGCAATCAGCCCCAGCATTTT. This chain joins TRBV12-5 and TRBJ1-5; D is ambiguous. The CDR3 contains 15 residues. Trimming left V 5 bases short and J 2 bases short, with 13 bases between. Germline V gives CDR1 LGHNT, CDR2 FRNRAP. The variable domain in full, with the rest retrieved from reference TRBV12-5 and TRBJ1-5, is DARVTQTPRHKVTEMGQEVTMRCQPILGHNTVFWYRQTMMQGLELLAYFRNRAPLDDSGMPKDRFSAEMPDATLATLKIQPSEPRDSAVYFCASGLYLGGNQPQHFGDGTRLSIL.